This T cell receptor (beta chain) is drawn from a study of T cell changes during pregnancy in multiple sclerosis. This table comes from immunoSEQ multiplex PCR, and its TCRdb copy is limited to in-frame clones, with some not included. This repertoire shows over 75,000 clones, 85% to 95% found once; its top ten account for about 2.7%. The CDR3 totals 15 residues. J lost 6 bases, V lost 3 bases, and 5 bases had no gene match. From germline, CDR1 is LNHDA and CDR2 SQIVND (reference sequence). The chain joins TRBV19 to TRBJ2-1; 10 bases line up with TRBD1. The TCR was taken from a female donor with multiple sclerosis, enrolled in a pregnancy study. The sequenced sample was peripheral blood, obtained in the first trimester of pregnancy. The CDR3 DNA is TGTGCCAGTAGTATTTTCGGGACAGGGGTCAATGAGCAGTTCTTC. Its protein product is CASSIFGTGVNEQFF. Full variable domain (outside the CDR3, taken from reference TRBV19 and TRBJ2-1): DGGITQSPKYLFRKEGQNVTLSCEQNLNHDAMYWYRQDPGQGLRLIYYSQIVNDFQKGDIAEGYSVSREKKESFPLTVTSAQKNPTAFYLCASSIFGTGVNEQFFGPGTRLTVL.